This T cell receptor beta chain was retrieved from a study of blood T cells in healthy people across ages. Study results and limitations: Roughly linearly, TCR beta diversity per million T cells fell as age increased. Diversity of TCR beta correlated strongly with naive T cell percentage.

A sample-barcoded 5' primer and a J-beta primer mix were used in a second PCR of about 6 to 11 cycles. A template-switch adaptor with 12 random nucleotides tagged each cDNA molecule. TCRdb itself ran the 5' RACE reads through MiXCR, one entry per CDR3 protein. In the table there are 780,000 or so distinct CDR3 sequences, around three fifths of which are singletons. As concerns this clonotype: What it binds is not known.

The CDR3 length is 20 residues. CDR1 and CDR2 (germline): MNHNS, SASEGT. V was clipped by 7 bases and J by 3 bases; unmatched bases: 21. Staff drew around 10 milliliters of peripheral blood from each donor. This chain joins TRBV6-1 and TRBJ2-3; 11 bases are a match to TRBD1. The sequence was obtained from a man aged 35 to 55 in good health. Sequencing input: blood. The CDR3 is CASKGPTWTGGLVGTDTQYF. For the CDR3, the DNA is TGTGCCAGCAAGGGGCCTACCTGGACAGGGGGCTTGGTCGGAACAGATACGCAGTATTTT.